Here is one T cell receptor (beta chain) with its context. This record comes from a study of blood T cells in healthy people across ages. Germline-derived CDR1 and CDR2 are SGHRS and YFSETQ. Trimming shortened V by 4 bases and J by 4 bases, and 20 bases separated the two germline ends. This CDR3 has 16 amino acids. For the second PCR, which ran for roughly 6 to 11 cycles, a sample-barcoded 5' primer and a J-beta primer mix were used. TCRdb used MiXCR to reprocess the 5' RACE reads, holding one entry per CDR3 protein. Of about 680,000 distinct CDR3 sequences in the sample, about half were seen once. Isolated PBMCs totaled at least 6 million in each sample.

The gene calls are TRBV5-1 and TRBJ1-1, with TRBD1 as a possible D gene (6 bases). Specimen: blood. This clonotype originated in a woman aged 60-75 years in good health. The CDR3 is CASSPSRRDMVTEAFF. The CDR3, as DNA: TGCGCCAGCAGCCCCAGTAGGAGGGACATGGTCACTGAAGCTTTCTTT.